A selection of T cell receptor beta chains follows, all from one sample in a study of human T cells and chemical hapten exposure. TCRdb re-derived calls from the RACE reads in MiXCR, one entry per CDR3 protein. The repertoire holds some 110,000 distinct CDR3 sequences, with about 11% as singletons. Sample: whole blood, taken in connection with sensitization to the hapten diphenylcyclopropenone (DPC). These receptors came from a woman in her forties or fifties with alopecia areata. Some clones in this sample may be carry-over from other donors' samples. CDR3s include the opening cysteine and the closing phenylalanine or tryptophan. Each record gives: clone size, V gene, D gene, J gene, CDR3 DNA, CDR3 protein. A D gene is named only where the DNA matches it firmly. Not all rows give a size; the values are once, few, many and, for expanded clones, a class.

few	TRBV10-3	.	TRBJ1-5	TGTGCCATCAATGAGCGGGAGGGAGGAAGTCCCCAGCATTTT	CAINEREGGSPQHF
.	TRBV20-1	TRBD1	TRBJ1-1	TGCAGTGCAAGCTCCGGGACAGGGAATCATGAAGCTTTCTTT	CSASSGTGNHEAFF
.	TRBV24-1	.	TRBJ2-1	TGTGCCACCAGTAGCGGGCCCTCCTACAATGAGCAGTTCTTC	CATSSGPSYNEQFF
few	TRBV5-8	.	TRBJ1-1	TGTGCCAGCAGCTCGGAGGTTCGATTGAACACTGAAGCTTTCTTT	CASSSEVRLNTEAFF
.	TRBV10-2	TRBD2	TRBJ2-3	TGCGCCAGCCTAGCGGCATCTAGCACAGATACGCAGTATTTT	CASLAASSTDTQYF
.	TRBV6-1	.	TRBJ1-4	TGTGCCAGCAGTGAATTGAGGACAACTAATGAAAAACTGTTTTTT	CASSELRTTNEKLFF
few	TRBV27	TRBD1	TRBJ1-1	TGTGCCAGCAGTTGGACAGGGAGCCCCCTTGAAGCTTTCTTT	CASSWTGSPLEAFF
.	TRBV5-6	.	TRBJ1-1	TGTGCCAGCAGCCCGTCGGTCGGAACGGCTTTCTTT	CASSPSVGTAFF
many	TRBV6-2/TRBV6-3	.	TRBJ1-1	TGTGCCAGCAGTTACATGTCGGATGAAGCTTTCTTT	CASSYMSDEAFF
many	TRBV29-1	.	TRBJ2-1	TGCAGCGTTGCATCCCTAGTGCTCTTTAATGAGCAGTTCTTC	CSVASLVLFNEQFF
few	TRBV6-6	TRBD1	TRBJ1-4	TGTGCCAGCAGTGGACCGGGACAGACTTGGGAAAAACTGTTTTTT	CASSGPGQTWEKLFF